Below are 18 T cell receptor beta chains sequenced from a single sample in a study of CD8+ T cells in alopecia areata. CD4, CD8alpha, NKG2D, NKG2ACE and other markers were used to sort pooled cutaneous lymph node cells. Investigators isolated RNA and reverse transcribed it into cDNA to act as the sequencing template. This table comes from immunoSEQ multiplex PCR, and its TCRdb copy is limited to in-frame clones, with some not included. The specimen has some 1,700 clones, none found just once. The sample consisted of CD8+ T cells sorted from a lymph node. Receptors were obtained from a C3H/HeJ mouse with alopecia areata. The strain's MHC: H2-k.

This clone has at least ten counts. Germline and genes here are mouse. The read gets to within 4 residues of the CDR3 end, and the germline J gene fills in the rest. The rearrangement joins TRBV13-2 to TRBJ2-2, with TRBD2 matching 11 bases. After removal of 5 bases from V and 6 bases from J, the junction contained 3 bases not matched to a gene. The CDR3 is made up of 14 amino acids. Germline-derived CDR1 and CDR2 are NNHNN and SYGAGS (reference sequence). The DNA read from the CDR3 is TGTGCCAGCGGGGACTGGGGGGTCCCCGGG. Amino acids: CASGDWGVPG. The whole CDR3 protein is CASGDWGVPGQLYF.

With respect to this clone: Gene labels here are mouse ones. Read coverage stops 4 residues before the CDR3 terminus; the germline J gene supplies the remainder. The chain recombines TRBV13-1 with TRBJ2-7; 8 bases line up with TRBD2. Germline values: CDR1 NSHNY, CDR2 SYGAGN. This CDR3 contains 13 residues. CDR3 sequence reads: CASRETGVYEQYF. CDR3 bases read: TGTGCCAGCAGGGAGACTGGGGTTTAT.

In this sample, this clone turned up many times. The gene names given are mouse names. The read ends 4 residues shy of where the CDR3 ends; the end is completed using the germline J gene. J is TRBJ2-7 and V is TRBV13-1, with 9 bases identical to TRBD1. Germline V CDR1 and CDR2: NSHNY, SYGAGN. This CDR3 is 15 amino acids long. Unmatched junction bases numbered 4, after V lost 1 base and J lost 2 bases. The covered CDR3 bases are TGTGCCAGCAGTGATAGAACAGGGGGCGCCTAT. The encoded protein is CASSDRTGGAY. The CDR3, in full, reads CASSDRTGGAYEQYF.

By proportion, this clone is medium-sized. Gene names are mouse gene names. The CDR3 end lies 4 residues beyond the end of the read and is filled in from the germline J gene. The chain combines TRBV1 with TRBJ2-5; 8 bases agree with TRBD1. Germline V gene data show CDR1 as NSQYPW and CDR2 as LRSPGD (reference sequence). Losses at the gene ends were 1 base for V and 3 bases for J; bases not matched to a gene: 0. This CDR3 region has 14 residues. Partial CDR3 DNA: TGCACCTGCAGTGCAGGGGACAGGCAAGAC. It yields the protein CTCSAGDRQD. The whole CDR3 reads CTCSAGDRQDTQYF.

The sample holds many counts of this clone. Gene names and germline match the mouse. From the germline J gene comes the end of the CDR3, since the read stops 4 residues before it. The chain recombines TRBV13-3 with TRBJ1-1; 9 nucleotides match TRBD1. V gave up 5 bases and J gave up 3 bases; unmatched junction bases: 5. Per the germline V gene, CDR1 is NNHDY and CDR2 is SYVADS. The CDR3 extends over 14 amino acids. The CDR3 reads CASRNRGLDTEVFF. The DNA read from the CDR3 is TGTGCCAGCAGAAACAGGGGGCTTGACACA.

This clone has a count of ten or more. Germline and genes: mouse. The CDR3 is cut off 4 residues early in the read; its end comes from the germline J gene. V is TRBV5 and J is TRBJ2-1, with TRBD2 identical over 11 bases. This CDR3 contains 16 residues. Losses at the gene ends were 3 bases for V and 5 bases for J; bases not matched to a gene: 6. Per the germline V gene, CDR1 is LGHNA and CDR2 is YNLKQL (reference sequence). CDR3 loop: CASSHPLGGRNAEQFF. The covered CDR3 bases are TGTGCCAGCAGCCATCCACTGGGGGGGCGCAATGCT.

Comments on this clone: A far larger clone is one base from this, pointing to a likely read error. Any gene name here is a mouse gene name. The DNA ends 4 residues before the CDR3 does, and the rest of the CDR3 is filled in from the germline J gene. The rearrangement links TRBV1 to TRBJ2-1, with TRBD1 as a possible D gene (6 bases). The CDR3 sequence is 17 residues long. Germline loops: CDR1 NSQYPW, CDR2 LRSPGD (reference sequence). The CDR3 here is CTWSADSRGVNYAEQFF. Incomplete CDR3 DNA: TGCACCTGGAGTGCAGATTCCAGGGGCGTTAACTATGCT.

By proportion, this clone is medium-sized. Mouse names are used for the genes. The read gets to within 4 residues of the CDR3 end, and the germline J gene fills in the rest. The rearrangement uses TRBV17 and TRBJ2-7; 12 bases agree with TRBD2. Germline-derived CDR1 and CDR2 are MNHDT and YYDKIL. This CDR3 has 14 amino acids. CDR3 DNA, as far as it was read: TGTGCTAGCAGTCGGGACTGGGGGGAGTAT. Translated, it gives CASSRDWGEY. The full CDR3 is CASSRDWGEYEQYF.

This clone has at least ten counts. Mouse gene names apply. The CDR3 end is not reached by the read, which stops 4 residues before it; the germline J gene fills it in. This chain connects TRBV12-1 to TRBJ2-7; the D gene is possibly TRBD1 (5 bases). Germline values: CDR1 SGHSN, CDR2 HYEKVE. The CDR3 covers 13 residues. The germline V and J ends were trimmed by 9 bases and 0 bases, with 14 bases remaining between them. The CDR3 region is CAPRHRSSYEQYF. The sequenced CDR3 bases are TGTGCCCCGAGGCACAGGAGCTCCTAT.

This clone was counted ten times or more. Genes here carry mouse names. The CDR3 loop reads CASSLSGDTGQLYF. CDR3 DNA (partial): TGTGCCAGCAGTCTGTCTGGGGACACCGGG. The chain joins TRBV13-3 to TRBJ2-2, with D perhaps matching TRBD2 (6 bases). With the read ending 4 residues before the CDR3 end, the germline J gene is used to fill in that end. The germline CDR1 and CDR2 sequences are NNHDY and SYVADS. The ends were cut back, 4 bases at V and 3 bases at J, with 10 bases in the middle. This CDR3 contains 14 residues. The full variable domain, with the rest looked up from reference TRBV13-3 and TRBJ2-2, is EAAVTQSPRSKVAVTGGKVTLSCHQTNNHDYMYWYRQDTGHGLRLIHYSYVADSTEKGDIPDGYKASRPSQENFSLILELASLSQTAVYFCASSLSGDTGQLYFGEGSKLTVL.

This clone occurred a few times. The genes and germline here are from mouse. Read sequence stops 4 residues before the CDR3 end, and the germline J gene provides the missing end. The V call is TRBV13-2, the J call TRBJ1-2; 7 nucleotides match TRBD1. V lost 3 bases to trimming and J lost 4 bases; unmatched junction nucleotides: 6. The CDR3 runs to 14 residues. Germline V gene sequence: CDR1 NNHNN, CDR2 SYGAGS (reference sequence). The CDR3 is CASGGNRGGSDYTF. CDR3 bases read: TGTGCCAGCGGTGGAAACAGGGGCGGCTCC.

The sample holds a few counts of this clone. The genes are named according to mouse. The read terminates 4 residues ahead of where the CDR3 ends, so the germline J gene completes it. The V gene is TRBV2, the J gene TRBJ1-2, with D possibly TRBD1 on 5 matching bases. CDR3 length: 16 residues. The germline V gene has CDR1 LGHNA and CDR2 YSYQKL. Trimming removed 0 bases from V and 0 bases from J, with 11 bases in between. The DNA read from the CDR3 is TGTGCCAGCAGCCAAGATGGGCAGGGATCAAACTCC. Protein sequence: CASSQDGQGSNS. The CDR3 reads in full as CASSQDGQGSNSDYTF.

A word on this clone: The listed genes are named as in mouse. The read falls 4 residues short of the CDR3 end, and the missing part is taken from the germline J gene. V gene TRBV1 combines with J gene TRBJ2-7; 9 nucleotides match TRBD1. The V gene's germline CDR1 is NSQYPW and CDR2 LRSPGD (reference sequence). The CDR3 totals 13 residues. Partial CDR3 DNA: TGCACCTGCAGTGCCGGGACAGGGTAT. This encodes CTCSAGTGY. The whole CDR3 is CTCSAGTGYEQYF.

Turning to this clone: Genes and germline come from the mouse. Read coverage stops 4 residues before the CDR3 terminus; the germline J gene supplies the remainder. This chain connects TRBV13-2 to TRBJ2-3, with 10 bases that match TRBD2. The CDR3 is 14 residues long. CDR1 NNHNN and CDR2 SYGAGS come from the germline V gene (reference sequence). CDR3: CASGDGLGGETLYF. The DNA read from the CDR3 is TGTGCCAGCGGTGATGGACTGGGGGGAGAA.

This clone was seen a handful of times. Genes here carry mouse names. The sequenced fragment ends 4 residues before the CDR3 boundary, so the rest is inferred from the germline J gene. The V gene is TRBV31, the J gene TRBJ2-5; either TRBD1 or TRBD2 may fit D (6 bases each). Germline V gene sequence: CDR1 GKSSPN, CDR2 SITVG. The CDR3 is 13 residues long. Trimming left V 0 bases short and J 2 bases short, with 6 bases between. The CDR3 loop reads CAWSLGAQDTQYF. CDR3 bases read: TGTGCCTGGAGTCTGGGGGCCCAAGAC.

The sample holds many counts of this clone. The genes and germline here are from mouse. The CDR3 end lies 3 residues beyond the end of the read and is filled in from the germline J gene. The V call is TRBV1, the J call TRBJ1-6, with a weak D call TRBD1 (5 bases). TRBJ1-6 is labeled an ORF, and its function is uncertain. Germline V gene data show CDR1 as NSQYPW and CDR2 as LRSPGD (reference sequence). The germline V and J ends were trimmed by 0 bases and 5 bases, with 11 bases remaining between them. This CDR3 has 16 residues. The CDR3 spells CTCSADGGGNNSPLYF. CDR3 DNA, as far as it was read: TGCACCTGCAGTGCAGATGGGGGTGGAAATAATTCGCCC.

Relative to its sample, this clone is medium-sized. Germline and genes here are mouse. The read ends 4 residues before the CDR3 terminus; that terminus is restored from the germline J gene. This chain joins TRBV1 and TRBJ2-7, with D hard to call. CDR3 length: 13 residues. Trimming removed 0 bases at V and 3 bases at J, with 6 bases between. CDR1 and CDR2 (germline): NSQYPW, LRSPGD (reference sequence). This CDR3 reads CTCSADKGYEQYF. CDR3 DNA, as far as it was read: TGCACCTGCAGTGCAGATAAAGGCTAT.

Comments on this clone: Mouse names are used for the genes. The CDR3 bases that were read are TGTGCCAGCAGCCAAGATAGCCCCTGGGGGAACTATGCT. It is translated as CASSQDSPWGNYA. In full, the CDR3 reads CASSQDSPWGNYAEQFF. The V and J genes are TRBV5 and TRBJ2-1, with TRBD2 matching over 7 bases. The read halts 4 residues ahead of the CDR3 end, with the missing end drawn from the germline J gene. Germline CDR1 and CDR2: LGHNA and YNLKQL (reference sequence). The CDR3 totals 17 residues. V lost 0 bases, J lost 1 base, and 6 bases stayed unmatched.